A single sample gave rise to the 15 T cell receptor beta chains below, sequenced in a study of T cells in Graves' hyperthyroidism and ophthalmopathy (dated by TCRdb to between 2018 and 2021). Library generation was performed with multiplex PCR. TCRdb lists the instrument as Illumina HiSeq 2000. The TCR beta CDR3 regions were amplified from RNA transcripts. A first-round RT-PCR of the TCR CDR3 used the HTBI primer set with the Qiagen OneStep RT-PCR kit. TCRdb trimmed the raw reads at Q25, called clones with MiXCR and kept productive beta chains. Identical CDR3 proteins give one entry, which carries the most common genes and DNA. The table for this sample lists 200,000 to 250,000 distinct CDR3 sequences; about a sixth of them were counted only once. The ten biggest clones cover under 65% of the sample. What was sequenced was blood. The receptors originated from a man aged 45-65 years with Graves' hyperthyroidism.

CDR3 nucleotide sequence: TGTGCCACCACCGGCAGAGCTTCTAGCACAGATACGCAGTATTTT. It specifies CATTGRASSTDTQYF. V and J are TRBV28 and TRBJ2-3; D remains unclear. Germline CDR1 reads MDHEN; CDR2 reads SYDVKM. The CDR3 totals 15 residues. Trimming removed 10 bases from V and 0 bases from J, with 17 bases in between.

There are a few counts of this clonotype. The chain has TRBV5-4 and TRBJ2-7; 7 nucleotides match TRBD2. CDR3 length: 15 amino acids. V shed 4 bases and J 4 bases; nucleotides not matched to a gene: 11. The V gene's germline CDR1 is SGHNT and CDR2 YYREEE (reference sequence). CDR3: CASSLLSAGAYEQYF. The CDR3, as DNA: TGTGCCAGCAGCCTACTTTCCGCGGGAGCTTACGAGCAGTACTTC.

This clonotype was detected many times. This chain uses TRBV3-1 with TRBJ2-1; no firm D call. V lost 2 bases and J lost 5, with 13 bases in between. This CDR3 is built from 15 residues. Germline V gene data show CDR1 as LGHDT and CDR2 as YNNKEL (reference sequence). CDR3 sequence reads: CASSQPLGANNEQFF. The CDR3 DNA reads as TGTGCCAGCAGCCAACCCCTGGGCGCAAACAATGAGCAGTTCTTC.

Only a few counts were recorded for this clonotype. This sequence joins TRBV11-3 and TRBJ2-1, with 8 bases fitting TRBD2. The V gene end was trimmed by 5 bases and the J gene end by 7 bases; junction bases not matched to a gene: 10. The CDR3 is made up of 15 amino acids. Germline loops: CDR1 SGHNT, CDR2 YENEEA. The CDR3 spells CASSPNGGRRNEQFF. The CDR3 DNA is TGTGCCAGCAGCCCAAATGGCGGGAGGAGGAATGAGCAGTTCTTC.

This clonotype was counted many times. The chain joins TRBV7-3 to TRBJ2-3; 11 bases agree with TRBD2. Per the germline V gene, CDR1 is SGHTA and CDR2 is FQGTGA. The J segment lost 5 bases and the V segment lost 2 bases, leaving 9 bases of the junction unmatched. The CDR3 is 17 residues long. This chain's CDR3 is CASSLGETSGILDTQYF. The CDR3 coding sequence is TGTGCCAGCAGCTTAGGAGAGACTAGCGGGATTTTAGATACGCAGTATTTT.

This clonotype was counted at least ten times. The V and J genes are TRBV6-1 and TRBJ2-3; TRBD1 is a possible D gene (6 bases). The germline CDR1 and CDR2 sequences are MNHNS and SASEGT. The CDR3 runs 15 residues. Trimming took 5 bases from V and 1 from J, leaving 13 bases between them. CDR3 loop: CASSYGEGGTDTQYF. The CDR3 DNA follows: TGTGCCAGCAGTTATGGCGAGGGGGGCACAGATACGCAGTATTTT.

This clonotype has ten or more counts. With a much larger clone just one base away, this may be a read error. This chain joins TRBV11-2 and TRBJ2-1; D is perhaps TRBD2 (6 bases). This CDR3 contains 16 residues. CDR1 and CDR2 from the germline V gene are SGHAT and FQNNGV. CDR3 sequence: CASSSRGGATYNEQLF. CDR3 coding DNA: TGTGCCAGCAGCTCGCGCGGAGGGGCGACCTACAATGAGCAGCTCTTC.

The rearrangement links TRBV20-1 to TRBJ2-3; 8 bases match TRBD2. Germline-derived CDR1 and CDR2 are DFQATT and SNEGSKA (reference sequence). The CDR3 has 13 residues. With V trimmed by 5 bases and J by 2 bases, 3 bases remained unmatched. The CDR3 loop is CSALAGFTDTQYF. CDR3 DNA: TGCAGTGCTTTAGCGGGGTTCACAGATACGCAGTATTTT.

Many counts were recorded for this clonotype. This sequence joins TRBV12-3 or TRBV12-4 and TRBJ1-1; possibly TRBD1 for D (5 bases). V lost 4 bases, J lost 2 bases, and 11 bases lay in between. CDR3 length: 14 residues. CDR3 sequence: CASSYGGGNTEAFF. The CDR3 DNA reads TGTGCCAGCAGTTACGGGGGGGGAAACACTGAAGCTTTCTTT.

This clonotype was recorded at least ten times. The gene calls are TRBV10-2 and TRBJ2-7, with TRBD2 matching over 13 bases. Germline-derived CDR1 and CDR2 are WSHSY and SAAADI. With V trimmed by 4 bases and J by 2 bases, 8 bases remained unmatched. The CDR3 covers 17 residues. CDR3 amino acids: CASSGPTSGRRTYEQYF. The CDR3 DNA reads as TGCGCCAGCAGTGGGCCGACTAGCGGGAGGCGAACCTACGAGCAGTACTTC.

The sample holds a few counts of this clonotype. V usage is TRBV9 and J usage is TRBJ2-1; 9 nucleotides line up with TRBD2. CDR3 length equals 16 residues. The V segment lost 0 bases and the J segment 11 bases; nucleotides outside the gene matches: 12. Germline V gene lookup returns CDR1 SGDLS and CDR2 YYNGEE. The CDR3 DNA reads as TGTGCCAGCAGCGTAGATCCTAGCGGGACCCTGGTTAAGCAGTTCTTC. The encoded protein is CASSVDPSGTLVKQFF.

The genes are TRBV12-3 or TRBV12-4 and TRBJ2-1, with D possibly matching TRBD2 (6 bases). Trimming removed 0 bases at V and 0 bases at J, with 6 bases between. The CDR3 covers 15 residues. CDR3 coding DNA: TGTGCCAGCAGTTTAGCGGACTACTCCTACAATGAGCAGTTCTTC. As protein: CASSLADYSYNEQFF.

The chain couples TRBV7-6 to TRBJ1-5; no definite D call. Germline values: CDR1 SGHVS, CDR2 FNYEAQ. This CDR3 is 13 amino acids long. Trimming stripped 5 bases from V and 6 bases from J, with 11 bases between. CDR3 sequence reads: CASSPDRLQPQHF. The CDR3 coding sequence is TGTGCCAGCAGCCCCGACCGGCTTCAGCCCCAGCATTTT.

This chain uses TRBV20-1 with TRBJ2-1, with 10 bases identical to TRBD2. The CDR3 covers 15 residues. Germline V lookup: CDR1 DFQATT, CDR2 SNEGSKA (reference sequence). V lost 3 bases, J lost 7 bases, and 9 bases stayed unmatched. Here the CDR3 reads CSARGPLAGPNEQFF. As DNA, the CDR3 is TGCAGTGCTAGGGGCCCACTAGCGGGACCGAATGAGCAGTTCTTC.

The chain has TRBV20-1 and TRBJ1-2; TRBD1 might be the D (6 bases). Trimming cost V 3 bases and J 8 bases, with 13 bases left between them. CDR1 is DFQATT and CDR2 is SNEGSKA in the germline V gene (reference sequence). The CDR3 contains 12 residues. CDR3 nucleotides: TGCAGTGCTAGGTCTGGGGGCAGAGGCTACACCTTC. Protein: CSARSGGRGYTF.